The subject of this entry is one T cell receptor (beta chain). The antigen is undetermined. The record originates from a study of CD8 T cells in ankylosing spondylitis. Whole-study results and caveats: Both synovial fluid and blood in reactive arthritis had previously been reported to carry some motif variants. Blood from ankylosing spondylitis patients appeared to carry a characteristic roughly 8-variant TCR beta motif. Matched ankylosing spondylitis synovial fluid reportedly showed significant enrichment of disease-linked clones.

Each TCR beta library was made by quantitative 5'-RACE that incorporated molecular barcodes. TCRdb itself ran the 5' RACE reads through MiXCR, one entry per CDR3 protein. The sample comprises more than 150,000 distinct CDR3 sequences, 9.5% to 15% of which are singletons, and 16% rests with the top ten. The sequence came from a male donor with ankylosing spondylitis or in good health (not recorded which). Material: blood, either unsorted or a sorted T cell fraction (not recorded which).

CDR3 nucleotides: TGTGCCAGTAAAGCATTAGGGGGTTCGGCTGCGGGACTAGCGGCCTACAATGAGCAGTTCTTC. Its protein is CASKALGGSAAGLAAYNEQFF. The chain combines TRBV19 with TRBJ2-1; 11 bases line up with TRBD2. Trimming removed 7 bases from V and 2 bases from J; junction bases left unmatched: 22. CDR1 LNHDA and CDR2 SQIVND come from the germline V gene (reference sequence). The CDR3 runs to 21 residues.